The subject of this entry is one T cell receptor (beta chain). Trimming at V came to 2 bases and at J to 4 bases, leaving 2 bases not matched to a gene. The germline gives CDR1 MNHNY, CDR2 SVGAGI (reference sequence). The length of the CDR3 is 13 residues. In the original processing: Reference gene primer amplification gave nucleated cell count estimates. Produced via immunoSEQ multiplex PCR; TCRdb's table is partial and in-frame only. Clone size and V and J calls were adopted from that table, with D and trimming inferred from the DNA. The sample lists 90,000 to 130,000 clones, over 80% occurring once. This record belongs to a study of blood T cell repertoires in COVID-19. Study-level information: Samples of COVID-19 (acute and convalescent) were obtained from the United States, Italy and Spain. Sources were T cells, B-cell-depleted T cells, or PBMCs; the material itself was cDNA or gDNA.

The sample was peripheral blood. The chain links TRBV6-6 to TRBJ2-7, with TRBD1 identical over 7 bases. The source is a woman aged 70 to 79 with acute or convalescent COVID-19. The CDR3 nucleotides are TGTGCCAGCAGTTACAGGGACAGTTACGAGCAGTACGTC. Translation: CASSYRDSYEQYV.